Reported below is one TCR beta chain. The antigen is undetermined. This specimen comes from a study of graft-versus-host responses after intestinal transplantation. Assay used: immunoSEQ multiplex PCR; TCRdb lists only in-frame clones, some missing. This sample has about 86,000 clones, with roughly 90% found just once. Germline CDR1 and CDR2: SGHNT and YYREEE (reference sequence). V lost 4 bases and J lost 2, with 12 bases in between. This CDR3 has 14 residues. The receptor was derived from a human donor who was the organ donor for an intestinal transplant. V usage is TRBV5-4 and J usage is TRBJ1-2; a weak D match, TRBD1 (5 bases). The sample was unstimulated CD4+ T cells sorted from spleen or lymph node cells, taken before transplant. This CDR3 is CASSRGADNYGYTF. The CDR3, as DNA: TGTGCCAGCAGCCGCGGGGCCGACAACTATGGCTACACCTTC.